This entry lists 3 T cell receptor beta chains sequenced from one sample in a study of CD8+CD57+ T cells in acquired aplastic anemia. Genomic DNA, the template, was used for profiling of the TCR beta VDJ and CDR3. TCRdb passed the reads through MiXCR, listing each CDR3 protein once. The table lists about half a million distinct CDR3 sequences, around 30% of them singletons. An expansion of CD8+CD57+ cells by flow cytometry had been shown in patients chosen for sequencing. The sample taken for sequencing was sorted CD4+, CD8+, or CD8+CD57+ T cells (not recorded which) from PBMCs. These receptors all stem from a human donor with aplastic anemia.

This clonotype showed up many times. This rearrangement joins TRBV2 to TRBJ2-7; no firm D call. The length of the CDR3 is 12 residues. Trimming stripped 5 bases from V and 3 bases from J, with 8 bases between. Germline loops: CDR1 SNHLY, CDR2 FYNNEI. The CDR3 protein is CASSNPNYEQYF. The CDR3 DNA reads TGTGCCAGCAGTAACCCAAACTACGAGCAGTACTTC.

The chain carries TRBV20-1 and TRBJ2-3; D is unresolved. Per germline, CDR1 DFQATT and CDR2 SNEGSKA (reference sequence). This CDR3 has 16 residues. The germline V and J ends were trimmed by 0 bases and 0 bases, with 13 bases remaining between them. CDR3 sequence (DNA): TGCAGTGCTAGAGATTTCCAGCGTGCTAGCACAGATACGCAGTATTTT. This sequence encodes CSARDFQRASTDTQYF.

The chain recombines TRBV2 with TRBJ2-5, with D perhaps TRBD1 (6 bases). V shed 6 bases and J shed 5 bases, with 13 bases lying between them. The CDR3 has 13 amino acids. Germline V gene lookup returns CDR1 SNHLY and CDR2 FYNNEI. The CDR3 is CASRSQGLETQYF. The CDR3 DNA follows: TGTGCCAGCAGATCACAGGGTTTGGAGACCCAGTACTTC.